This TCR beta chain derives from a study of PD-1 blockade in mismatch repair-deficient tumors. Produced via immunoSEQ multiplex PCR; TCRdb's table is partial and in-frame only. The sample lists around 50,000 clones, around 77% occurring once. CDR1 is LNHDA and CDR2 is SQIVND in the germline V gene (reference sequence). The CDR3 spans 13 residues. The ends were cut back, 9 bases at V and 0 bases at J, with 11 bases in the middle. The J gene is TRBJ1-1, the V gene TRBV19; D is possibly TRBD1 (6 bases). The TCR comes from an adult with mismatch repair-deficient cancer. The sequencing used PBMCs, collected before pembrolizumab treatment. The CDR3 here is CASCGTMNTEAFF. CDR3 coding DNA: TGTGCCAGCTGCGGGACAATGAACACTGAAGCTTTCTTT.